The 19 T cell receptor beta chains given below trace back to one sample, sequenced in a study of blood T cell repertoires in COVID-19. TCRdb's table, derived via immunoSEQ multiplex PCR, lists solely in-frame clones and lacks some. The sample includes approximately 200,000 clones, 70% to 90% seen only once; the top ten take 11%. The source material was PBMCs or T cells enriched from blood (not recorded which). The origin of the receptors is a young man who had recovered from COVID-19.

This chain joins TRBV3-1 (or the pseudogene TRBV3-2) and TRBJ1-3; D is uncertain. V shed 1 base and J shed 0 bases, with 7 bases lying between them. Germline CDR1 is LGHDT and CDR2 is YNNKEL (reference sequence). The CDR3 consists of 15 residues. Here the CDR3 DNA reads TGTGCCAGCAGCCAAGGAGTAGACTCTGGAAACACCATATATTTT. Residues: CASSQGVDSGNTIYF.

In this sample, this clone turned up once. The chain uses TRBV19 and TRBJ2-3, with 9 bases identical to TRBD2. The CDR3 covers 18 residues. The germline V gene has CDR1 LNHDA and CDR2 SQIVND (reference sequence). Losses at the gene ends were 3 bases for V and 0 bases for J; bases not matched to a gene: 10. The CDR3 nucleotides are TGTGCCAGTAGTATGAAGGTAGCGGGGGCGACTAGCACAGATACGCAGTATTTT. This translates into CASSMKVAGATSTDTQYF.

The chain links TRBV18 to TRBJ1-1, with 11 bases fitting TRBD1. Germline trimming cut 5 bases from V and 13 bases from J; bases unmatched to any gene: 6. The CDR3 runs to 12 residues. Germline CDR1 reads KGHSH; CDR2 reads LQKENI. The CDR3 DNA sequence: TGTGCCAGCTCAAAGGGACAGGGGGGATATTTCTTT. Protein sequence: CASSKGQGGYFF.

The chain links TRBV7-2 to TRBJ2-4, with D perhaps matching TRBD2 (5 bases). The CDR3 contains 14 residues. Germline CDR1 reads SGHTA; CDR2 reads FQGNSA. The ends were cut back, 1 base at V and 8 bases at J, with 12 bases in the middle. CDR3 residues: CASSLELGGDIQYF. Here the CDR3 DNA reads TGTGCCAGCAGCTTAGAGTTAGGAGGAGACATTCAGTACTTC.

The J gene is TRBJ1-5, the V gene TRBV7-6; TRBD1 aligns across 7 bases. Germline CDR1 and CDR2: SGHVS and FNYEAQ. V trimming: 1 base; J trimming: 0 bases; junction bases outside the gene matches: 0. The length of the CDR3 is 15 residues. CDR3 residues: CASSLGQGSNQPQHF. DNA for the CDR3: TGTGCCAGCAGCTTAGGACAGGGTAGCAATCAGCCCCAGCATTTT. Combining the CDR3 with reference TRBV7-6 and TRBJ1-5 gives the whole variable domain GAGVSQSPRYKVTKRGQDVALRCDPISGHVSLYWYRQALGQGPEFLTYFNYEAQQDKSGLPNDRFSAERPEGSISTLTIQRTEQRDSAMYRCASSLGQGSNQPQHFGDGTRLSIL.

V and J are TRBV5-1 and TRBJ1-5; 7 bases match TRBD1. Germline V gene data show CDR1 as SGHRS and CDR2 as YFSETQ. V was pared by 3 bases and J by 5 bases, with 5 bases of the junction left unmatched. The CDR3 spans 14 residues. The CDR3 coding sequence is TGCGCCAGCAGCTGGGGGGACAGTGATCAGCCCCAGCATTTT. This translates into CASSWGDSDQPQHF.

The V and J genes are TRBV11-2 and TRBJ2-5; 8 bases line up with TRBD2. Losses at the gene ends were 4 bases for V and 0 bases for J; bases not matched to a gene: 7. The CDR3 loop spans 16 amino acids. CDR1 is SGHAT and CDR2 is FQNNGV in the germline V gene. CDR3 amino acids: CASSWSGGANQETQYF. CDR3 coding DNA: TGTGCCAGCAGCTGGTCGGGGGGGGCCAACCAAGAGACCCAGTACTTC.

The chain has TRBV5-6 and TRBJ2-1, with TRBD2 matching over 9 bases. The trim removed 6 bases at V and 2 bases at J, leaving 15 bases unmatched. The CDR3 is 18 amino acids. CDR1 SGHDT and CDR2 YYEEEE come from the germline V gene. The CDR3 region is CASIFTGGRGTTYNEQFF. The CDR3 DNA reads TGTGCCAGCATCTTCACGGGCGGGAGGGGAACTACCTACAATGAGCAGTTCTTC.

The genes are TRBV5-5 and TRBJ1-4, with 8 bases fitting TRBD1. V shed 4 bases and J 1 base; nucleotides not matched to a gene: 9. CDR3 length: 17 residues. Germline V lookup: CDR1 SGHKS, CDR2 YYEKEE (reference sequence). The CDR3 here is CASSPGGTGLTNEKLFF. The CDR3 coding sequence is TGTGCCAGCAGCCCTGGGGGGACAGGTTTAACTAATGAAAAACTGTTTTTT.

The J gene is TRBJ1-3, the V gene TRBV25-1, with D unresolved. The CDR3 has 11 amino acids. The germline gives CDR1 MGHDK, CDR2 SYGVNS. V was pared by 11 bases and J by 1 base, with 6 bases between. The CDR3 sequence is CAGRSGNTIYF. The CDR3 DNA follows: TGTGCCGGGAGGTCTGGAAACACCATATATTTT.

The rearrangement links TRBV5-1 to TRBJ1-6; maybe TRBD1 (5 bases). The V end was cut by 0 bases, the J end by 10 bases, with 11 bases between. CDR3 length: 14 residues. In germline, CDR1 is SGHRS, CDR2 YFSETQ. CDR3 sequence: CASSLAGGGSPLHF. CDR3 nucleotide sequence: TGCGCCAGCAGCTTGGCCGGGGGAGGATCACCCCTCCACTTT.

CDR3 in amino acids: CASSTTRGGYLNNEQFF. DNA of the CDR3: TGTGCCAGCAGTACAACACGGGGGGGCTACCTAAACAATGAGCAGTTCTTC. This rearrangement joins TRBV7-2 to TRBJ2-1, with TRBD2 matching 8 bases. J lost 5 bases, V lost 6 bases, and 15 bases had no gene match. The CDR3 has 17 residues. The germline V gene has CDR1 SGHTA and CDR2 FQGNSA. Combining the CDR3 with reference TRBV7-2 and TRBJ2-1 gives the whole variable domain GAGVSQSPSNKVTEKGKDVELRCDPISGHTALYWYRQSLGQGLEFLIYFQGNSAPDKSGLPSDRFSAERTGGSVSTLTIQRTQQEDSAVYLCASSTTRGGYLNNEQFFGPGTRLTVL.

The J gene is TRBJ1-5, the V gene TRBV10-3, with 11 bases aligning to TRBD1. V trimming: 3 bases; J trimming: 7 bases; junction bases outside the gene matches: 5. Germline values: CDR1 ENHRY, CDR2 SYGVKD. The CDR3 contains 15 residues. CDR3 DNA sequence: TGTGCCATCAGTGACGGGACAGGGGGTCGACAGCCCCAGCATTTT. Translation gives CAISDGTGGRQPQHF.

The chain joins TRBV2 to TRBJ2-7; 12 nucleotides match TRBD2. CDR3 length: 13 amino acids. CDR1 and CDR2 (germline): SNHLY, FYNNEI. The V and J ends lost 7 bases and 4 bases, in that order; junction bases with no gene match: 2. CDR3: CASTSGRVYEQYF. The CDR3 bases are TGTGCCAGCACTAGCGGGAGGGTTTACGAGCAGTACTTC.

The V and J genes are TRBV10-3 and TRBJ2-5; D might be TRBD1 (5 bases). CDR1 and CDR2 from the germline V gene are ENHRY and SYGVKD. With 6 bases removed from V and 5 bases from J, the gap between germline ends came to 19 bases. The CDR3 is made up of 15 amino acids. Here the CDR3 DNA reads TGTGCCATCAGCCAAGGGGCGTATTTGGGGGAGACCCAGTACTTC. Translated, it gives CAISQGAYLGETQYF.

This chain uses TRBV10-3 with TRBJ2-3; 15 bases map to TRBD2. V dropped 0 bases and J dropped 1; count of bases not matched to a gene: 8. Germline V gene lookup returns CDR1 ENHRY and CDR2 SYGVKD. This CDR3 comprises 20 residues. The CDR3 sequence is CAISESGLAGGLYGTDTQYF. The CDR3 DNA is TGTGCCATCAGTGAGTCGGGACTAGCGGGAGGATTATACGGCACAGATACGCAGTATTTT.

The chain joins TRBV10-3 to TRBJ2-7; perhaps TRBD1 as D (6 bases). With 5 bases removed from V and 7 bases from J, the gap between germline ends came to 12 bases. The CDR3 loop spans 12 amino acids. Germline-derived CDR1 and CDR2 are ENHRY and SYGVKD. The CDR3: CAISIEQGEQYF. The CDR3 DNA reads as TGTGCCATCAGTATTGAGCAGGGGGAGCAGTACTTC.

The chain is built from TRBV21-1 and TRBJ2-7; no check of the table's D call, TRBD1, against the DNA was made. TRBV21-1 is a documented pseudogene. The CDR3 sequence is 14 residues long. The CDR3 reads CASSIRQGRYEQYF. CDR3 nucleotide sequence: TGTGCCAGCAGCATTCGACAGGGTAGATACGAGCAGTACTTC.

The chain has TRBV19 and TRBJ2-1, with D possibly TRBD1 on 5 matching bases. Trimming pared 7 bases from V and 9 bases from J, leaving 19 bases between. Germline assignment: CDR1 LNHDA and CDR2 SQIVND (reference sequence). This CDR3 contains 14 residues. The CDR3 loop is CASKREQGIGEQFF. The CDR3 nucleotides are TGTGCCAGTAAAAGAGAGCAGGGAATTGGTGAGCAGTTCTTC. The full variable domain, its missing parts supplied by reference TRBV19 and TRBJ2-1, is DGGITQSPKYLFRKEGQNVTLSCEQNLNHDAMYWYRQDPGQGLRLIYYSQIVNDFQKGDIAEGYSVSREKKESFPLTVTSAQKNPTAFYLCASKREQGIGEQFFGPGTRLTVL.